Here is one T cell receptor (beta chain) with its context. This sample is drawn from a study of blood T cell repertoires in COVID-19. Background on the study: PBMCs, B-cell-depleted T cells, or T cells provided the cDNA or gDNA that made up the material.

Seattle's cohort entered during active infection and was followed longitudinally. V shed 7 bases and J 6 bases; nucleotides not matched to a gene: 8. Germline V CDR1 and CDR2: SQVTM, ANQGSEA. CDR3 size: 14 residues. Clones were read by immunoSEQ multiplex PCR, and TCRdb kept only the in-frame ones, dropping some. The sample has 220,000 or so clones, roughly 92% seen once. The receptor comes from a man aged 60 to 75 with COVID-19, enrolled during active disease. The chain couples TRBV29-1 to TRBJ2-3; 12 bases map to TRBD2. Sequenced: peripheral blood. CDR3 DNA: TGCAGCGCTGCTAGCGGGAGGGGCCTGGATACGCAGTATTTT. Protein sequence: CSAASGRGLDTQYF.